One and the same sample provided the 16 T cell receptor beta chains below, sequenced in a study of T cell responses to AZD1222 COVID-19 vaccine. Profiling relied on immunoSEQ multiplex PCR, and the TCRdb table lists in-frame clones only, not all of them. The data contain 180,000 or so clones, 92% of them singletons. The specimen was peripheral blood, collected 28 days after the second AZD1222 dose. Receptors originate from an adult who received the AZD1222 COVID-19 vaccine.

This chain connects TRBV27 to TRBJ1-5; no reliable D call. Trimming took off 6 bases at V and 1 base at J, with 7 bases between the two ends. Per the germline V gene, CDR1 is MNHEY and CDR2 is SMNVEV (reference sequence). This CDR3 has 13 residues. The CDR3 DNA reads TGTGCCAGCAGGATCAACAGCAATCAGCCCCAGCATTTT. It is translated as CASRINSNQPQHF.

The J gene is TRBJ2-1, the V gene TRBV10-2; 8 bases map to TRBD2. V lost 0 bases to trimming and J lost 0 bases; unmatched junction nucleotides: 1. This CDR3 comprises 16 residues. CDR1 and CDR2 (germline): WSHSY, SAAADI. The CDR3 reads CASSESSGGSYNEQFF. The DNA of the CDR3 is TGCGCCAGCAGTGAGTCGAGCGGGGGCTCCTACAATGAGCAGTTCTTC.

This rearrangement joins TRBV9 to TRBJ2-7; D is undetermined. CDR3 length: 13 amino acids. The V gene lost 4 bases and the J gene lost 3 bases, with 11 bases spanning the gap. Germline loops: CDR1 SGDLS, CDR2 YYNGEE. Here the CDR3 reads CASSPGSGYEQYF. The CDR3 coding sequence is TGTGCCAGCAGCCCCGGCTCGGGCTACGAGCAGTACTTC.

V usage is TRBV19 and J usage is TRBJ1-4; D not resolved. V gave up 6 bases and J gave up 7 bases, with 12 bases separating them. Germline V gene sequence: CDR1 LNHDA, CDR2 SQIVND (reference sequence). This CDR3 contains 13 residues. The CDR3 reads CASRPAPAEKLFF. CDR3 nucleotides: TGTGCCAGTAGGCCCGCCCCGGCTGAAAAACTGTTTTTT. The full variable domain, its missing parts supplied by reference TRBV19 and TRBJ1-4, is DGGITQSPKYLFRKEGQNVTLSCEQNLNHDAMYWYRQDPGQGLRLIYYSQIVNDFQKGDIAEGYSVSREKKESFPLTVTSAQKNPTAFYLCASRPAPAEKLFFGSGTQLSVL.

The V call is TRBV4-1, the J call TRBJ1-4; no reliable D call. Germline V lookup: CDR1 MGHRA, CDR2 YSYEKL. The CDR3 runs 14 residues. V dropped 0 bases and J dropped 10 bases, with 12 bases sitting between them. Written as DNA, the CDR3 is TGCGCCAGCAGCCAAGATTTGAGGGCGGGAAAACTGTTTTTT. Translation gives CASSQDLRAGKLFF.

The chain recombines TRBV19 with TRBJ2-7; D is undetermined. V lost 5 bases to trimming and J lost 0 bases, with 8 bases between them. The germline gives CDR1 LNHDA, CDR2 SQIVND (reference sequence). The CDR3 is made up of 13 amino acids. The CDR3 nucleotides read TGTGCCAGTAGTCCCCCAGTCTCCTACGAGCAGTACTTC. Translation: CASSPPVSYEQYF.

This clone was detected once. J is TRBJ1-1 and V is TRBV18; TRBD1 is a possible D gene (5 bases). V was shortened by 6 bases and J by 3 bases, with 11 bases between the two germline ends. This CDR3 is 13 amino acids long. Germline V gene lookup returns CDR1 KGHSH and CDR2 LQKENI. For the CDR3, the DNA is TGTGCCAGCTCCGTACAGGAATACACTGAAGCTTTCTTT. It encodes CASSVQEYTEAFF.

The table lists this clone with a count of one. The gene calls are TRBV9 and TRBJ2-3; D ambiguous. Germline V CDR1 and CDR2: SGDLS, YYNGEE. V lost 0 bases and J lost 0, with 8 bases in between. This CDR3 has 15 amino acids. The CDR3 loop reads CASSVGRSSTDTQYF. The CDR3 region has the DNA TGTGCCAGCAGCGTAGGAAGATCTAGCACAGATACGCAGTATTTT.

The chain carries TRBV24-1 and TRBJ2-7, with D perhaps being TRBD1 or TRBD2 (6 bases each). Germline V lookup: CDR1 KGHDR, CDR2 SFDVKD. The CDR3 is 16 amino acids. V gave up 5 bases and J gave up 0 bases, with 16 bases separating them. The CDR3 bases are TGTGCCACCAGTGTGAGGGGGGCCCGGTCCTCCTACGAGCAGTACTTC. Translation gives CATSVRGARSSYEQYF.

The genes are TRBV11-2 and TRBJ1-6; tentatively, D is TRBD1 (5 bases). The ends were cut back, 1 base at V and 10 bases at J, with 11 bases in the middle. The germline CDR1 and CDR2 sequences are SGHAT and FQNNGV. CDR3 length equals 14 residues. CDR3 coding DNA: TGTGCCAGCAGCTTAGGGGGGGTGGGATCACCCCTCCACTTT. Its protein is CASSLGGVGSPLHF.

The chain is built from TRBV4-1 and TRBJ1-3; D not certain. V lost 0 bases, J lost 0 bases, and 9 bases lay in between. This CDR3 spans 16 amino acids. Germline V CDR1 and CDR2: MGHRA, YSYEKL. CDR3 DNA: TGCGCCAGCAGCCAAGATGCAAGCCGCTCTGGAAACACCATATATTTT. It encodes CASSQDASRSGNTIYF.

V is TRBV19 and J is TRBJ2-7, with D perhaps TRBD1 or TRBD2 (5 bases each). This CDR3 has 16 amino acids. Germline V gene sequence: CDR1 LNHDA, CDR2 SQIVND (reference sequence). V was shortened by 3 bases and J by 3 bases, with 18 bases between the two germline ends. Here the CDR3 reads CASSIQGQGGGYEQYF. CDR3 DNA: TGTGCCAGTAGTATCCAAGGACAAGGAGGAGGCTACGAGCAGTACTTC.

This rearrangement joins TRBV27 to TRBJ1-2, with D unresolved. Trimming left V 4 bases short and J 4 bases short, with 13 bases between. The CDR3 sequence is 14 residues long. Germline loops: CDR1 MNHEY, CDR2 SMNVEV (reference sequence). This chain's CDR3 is CASSSSGRLYGYTF. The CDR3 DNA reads TGTGCCAGCAGTTCTTCTGGGAGGCTCTATGGCTACACCTTC.

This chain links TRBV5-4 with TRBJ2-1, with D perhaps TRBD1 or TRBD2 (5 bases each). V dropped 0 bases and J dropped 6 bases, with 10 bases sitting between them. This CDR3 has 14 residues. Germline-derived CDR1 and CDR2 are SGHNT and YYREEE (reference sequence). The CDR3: CASSLGGMGNEQFF. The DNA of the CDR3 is TGTGCCAGCAGCTTGGGGGGGATGGGCAATGAGCAGTTCTTC.

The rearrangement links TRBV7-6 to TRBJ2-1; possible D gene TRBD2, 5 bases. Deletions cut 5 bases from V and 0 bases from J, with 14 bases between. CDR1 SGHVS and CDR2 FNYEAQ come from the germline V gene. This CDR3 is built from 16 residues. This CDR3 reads CASSPPIASSYNEQFF. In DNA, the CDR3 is TGTGCCAGCAGCCCACCGATAGCGTCCTCCTACAATGAGCAGTTCTTC.

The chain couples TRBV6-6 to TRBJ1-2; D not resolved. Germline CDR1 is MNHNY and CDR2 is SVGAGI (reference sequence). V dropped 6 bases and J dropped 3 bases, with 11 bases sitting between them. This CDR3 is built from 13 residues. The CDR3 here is CASSRGRDYGYTF. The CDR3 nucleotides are TGTGCCAGCAGCCGAGGACGGGACTATGGCTACACCTTC.